This entry concerns a single TCR beta chain. Libraries were prepared by immunoSEQ multiplex PCR; TCRdb keeps only in-frame clonotypes and omits some of them. In the table there are fewer than 25,000 clones, approximately 89% of which are singletons. These data originate in a study of T cell clones after liver transplantation. Across the study: TCRbeta sequencing after a pre-transplant mixed lymphocyte reaction identified graft-donor-reactive clones, later tracked in post-transplant blood.

Per germline, CDR1 PRHDT and CDR2 FYEKMQ (reference sequence). V was shortened by 3 bases and J by 6 bases, with 14 bases between the two germline ends. The CDR3 has 14 residues. The input for sequencing was CD8+ T cells from blood, taken before liver transplant. This chain links TRBV13 with TRBJ1-2; a weak D match, TRBD1 (5 bases). This TCR was sampled from a human donor who received a liver transplant. The CDR3 loop reads CASSLRLRGDGYTF. In nucleotides, the CDR3 is TGTGCCAGCAGCTTGAGGCTCCGGGGGGATGGCTACACCTTC.